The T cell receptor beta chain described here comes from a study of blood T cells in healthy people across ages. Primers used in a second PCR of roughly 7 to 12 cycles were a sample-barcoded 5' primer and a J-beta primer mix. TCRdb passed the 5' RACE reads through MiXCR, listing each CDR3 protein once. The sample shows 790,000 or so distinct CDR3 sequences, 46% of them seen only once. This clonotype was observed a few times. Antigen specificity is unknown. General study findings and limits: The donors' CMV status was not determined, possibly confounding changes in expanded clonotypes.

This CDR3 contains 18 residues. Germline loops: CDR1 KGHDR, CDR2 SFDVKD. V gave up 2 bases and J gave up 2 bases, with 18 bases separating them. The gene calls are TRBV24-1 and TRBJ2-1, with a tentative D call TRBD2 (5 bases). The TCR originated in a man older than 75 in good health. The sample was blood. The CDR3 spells CATSDSLSSGRAYNEQFF. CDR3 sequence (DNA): TGTGCCACCAGTGATTCGCTTTCCAGCGGTAGAGCCTACAATGAGCAGTTCTTC.